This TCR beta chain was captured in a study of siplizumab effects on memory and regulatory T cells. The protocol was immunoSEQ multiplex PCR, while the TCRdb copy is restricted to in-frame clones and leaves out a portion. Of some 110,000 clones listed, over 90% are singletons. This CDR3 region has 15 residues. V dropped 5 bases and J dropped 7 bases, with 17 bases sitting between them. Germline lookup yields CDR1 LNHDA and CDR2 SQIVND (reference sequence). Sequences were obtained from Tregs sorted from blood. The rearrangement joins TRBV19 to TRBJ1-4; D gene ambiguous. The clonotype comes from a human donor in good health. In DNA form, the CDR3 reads TGTGCCAGTAGTCCCTCGAGGAGGGTGATTGAAAAACTGTTTTTT. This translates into CASSPSRRVIEKLFF.